The present T cell receptor (beta chain) was sequenced within a study of shared T cell receptors in the human thymus. Measured with immunoSEQ multiplex PCR; TCRdb has only the in-frame clones, and not every one. The sample shows some 720,000 clones, approximately 87% of them seen only once. There are a few counts of this clone. The CDR3 length is 21 residues. Germline V lookup: CDR1 ENHRY, CDR2 SYGVKD. Trimming took 0 bases from V and 0 from J; bases not matched to a gene: 16. The sample was also linked to a second study, of human thymus T cells.

The chain combines TRBV10-3 with TRBJ1-3; 8 bases align to TRBD1. Sequencing was carried out using thymocytes. This receptor was taken from a boy under two years old with a congenital heart defect. CDR3 in DNA: TGTGCCATCAGTGAGTCCCTAGGGGACAGGACCCTTGATCACTCTGGAAACACCATATATTTT. This gives the protein CAISESLGDRTLDHSGNTIYF.